The entry below describes one TCR beta chain. Its matching antigen is unknown. Germline V gene lookup returns CDR1 SGHTA and CDR2 FQGNSA. The CDR3 totals 15 residues. The PCR used 60 Vbeta and 13 Jbeta primers. Here immunoSEQ multiplex PCR was the method, and the copy in TCRdb shows in-frame clones only, minus some. The sample lists some 180,000 clones; about four fifths were seen once. The sample belongs to a study of cytomegalovirus exposure and HLA in healthy donors. Study results and caveats: A later analysis associated roughly 15,000 TCR beta sequences with HLA alleles at a 0.05 false discovery rate. Earlier analysis yielded a pattern in which most TCR beta V segments were productive about 90% or about 30% of the time. A reported reduction in N-insertions relative to the roughly 700-donor mean was seen in an Asian-associated ancestry cluster in a later analysis.

The clonotype originates from a male donor in good health and CMV-seronegative. Sample: PBMCs. The rearrangement joins TRBV7-2 to TRBJ2-5, with D perhaps matching TRBD1 or TRBD2 (5 bases each). The J call could be wrong; TRBJ2-7 is a better fit for the DNA end. The DNA for the CDR3 is TGTGCCAGCAGCCAAAGATTAGGGACGGGACACGAGCAGTACTTC. Protein sequence: CASSQRLGTGHEQYF.